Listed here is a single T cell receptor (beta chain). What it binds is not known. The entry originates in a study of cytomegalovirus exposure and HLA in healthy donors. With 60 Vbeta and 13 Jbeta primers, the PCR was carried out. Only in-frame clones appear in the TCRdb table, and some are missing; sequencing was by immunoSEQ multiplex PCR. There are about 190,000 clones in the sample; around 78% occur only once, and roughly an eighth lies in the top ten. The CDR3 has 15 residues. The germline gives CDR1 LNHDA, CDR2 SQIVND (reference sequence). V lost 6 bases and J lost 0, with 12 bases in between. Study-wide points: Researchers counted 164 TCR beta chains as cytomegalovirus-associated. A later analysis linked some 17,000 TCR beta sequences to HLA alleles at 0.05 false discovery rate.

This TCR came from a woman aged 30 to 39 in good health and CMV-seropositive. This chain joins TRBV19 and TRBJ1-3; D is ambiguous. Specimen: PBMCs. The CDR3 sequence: CASSSPVSSGNTIYF. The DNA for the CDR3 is TGTGCCAGTAGCTCTCCGGTGAGCTCTGGAAACACCATATATTTT.